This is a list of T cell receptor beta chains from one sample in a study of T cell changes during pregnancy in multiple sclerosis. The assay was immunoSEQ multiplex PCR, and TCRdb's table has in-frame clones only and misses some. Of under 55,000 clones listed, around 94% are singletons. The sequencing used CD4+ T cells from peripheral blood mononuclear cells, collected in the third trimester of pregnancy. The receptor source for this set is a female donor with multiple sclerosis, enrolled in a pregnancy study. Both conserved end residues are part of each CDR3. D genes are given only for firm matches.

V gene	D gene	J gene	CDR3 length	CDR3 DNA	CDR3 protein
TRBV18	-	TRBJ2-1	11	TGTGCCAGCTCCCCTGACTATTGGCAGTTCTTC	CASSPDYWQFF
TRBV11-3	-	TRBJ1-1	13	TGTGCCAGCAGCCTGAGGGATTCCACTGAAGCTTTCTTT	CASSLRDSTEAFF
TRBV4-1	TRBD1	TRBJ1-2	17	TGCGCCAGCCAAAACCAGCGCGCAGGGGGCGCGACGGATGGCTACACCTTC	CASQNQRAGGATDGYTF
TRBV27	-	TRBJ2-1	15	TGTGCCAGCAGTTTGACCCTAGCTGGCTTCAATGAGCAGTTCTTC	CASSLTLAGFNEQFF
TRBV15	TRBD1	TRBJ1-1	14	TGTGCCACCAGCAGAGATCCAGGGGGCACTGAAGCTTTCTTT	CATSRDPGGTEAFF
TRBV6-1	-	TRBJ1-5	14	TGTGCCAGCAGTAATCCAGATAGCAATCAGCCCCAGCATTTT	CASSNPDSNQPQHF
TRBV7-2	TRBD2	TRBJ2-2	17	TGTGCCAGCAGGGACCTACTAGCGGGGGACCATACCGGGGAGCTGTTTTTT	CASRDLLAGDHTGELFF
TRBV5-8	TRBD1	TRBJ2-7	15	TGTGCCAGCAGCTTGGGGACAGGGGGCTCCTACGAGCAGTACTTC	CASSLGTGGSYEQYF
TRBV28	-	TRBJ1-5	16	TGTGCCAGCAGTCAAAGGTTAGGAGTCAGCAATCAGCCCCAGCATTTT	CASSQRLGVSNQPQHF
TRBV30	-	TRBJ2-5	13	TGTGCCTGGAGTGTAGGCCAGGGGGAGACCCAGTACTTC	CAWSVGQGETQYF
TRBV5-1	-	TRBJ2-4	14	TGCGCCAGCAGCTTGGAGGGGCATGGGAACATTCAGTACTTC	CASSLEGHGNIQYF
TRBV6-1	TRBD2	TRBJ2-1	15	TGTGCCAGCAGTGCCCTAGCGGGGTCCTTCAATGAGCAGTTCTTC	CASSALAGSFNEQFF
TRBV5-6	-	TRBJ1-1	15	TGTGCCAGCAGCAGTGACAGTAATATGAACACTGAAGCTTTCTTT	CASSSDSNMNTEAFF
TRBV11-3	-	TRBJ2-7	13	TGTGCCAGCAGCTTACAGGTTACCTACGAGCAGTACTTC	CASSLQVTYEQYF
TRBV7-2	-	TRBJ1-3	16	TGTGCCAGCAGCTTCGACGGGACTAACTCTGGAAACACCATATATTTT	CASSFDGTNSGNTIYF
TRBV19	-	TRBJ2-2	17	TGTGCCAGTAGTATCCGTCCCACTGGGGCTTGGGCCGGGGAGCTGTTTTTT	CASSIRPTGAWAGELFF
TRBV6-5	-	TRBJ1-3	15	TGTGCCAGCAGTTCTGTGGCCATCTCTGGAAACACCATATATTTT	CASSSVAISGNTIYF
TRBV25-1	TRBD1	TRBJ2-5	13	TGTGCCAGCGGAAGACAGGGGGGGGAGACCCAGTACTTC	CASGRQGGETQYF
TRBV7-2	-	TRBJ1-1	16	TGTGCCAGCAGCATCATAATTACAGGGAAAGGAGCTGAAGCTTTCTTT	CASSIIITGKGAEAFF
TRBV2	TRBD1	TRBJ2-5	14	TGTGCCAGCAGTGGACAGGGTTTGGAAAAGACCCAGTACTTC	CASSGQGLEKTQYF
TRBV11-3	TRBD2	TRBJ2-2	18	TGTGCCAGCAGCTTAGGACTCAGCGGGGGGGCGGCCGCTGGGGAGCTGTTTTTT	CASSLGLSGGAAAGELFF
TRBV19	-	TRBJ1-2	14	TGTGCCAGTAGTATAGATCCAGGTTTTGGTGGCTACACCTTC	CASSIDPGFGGYTF
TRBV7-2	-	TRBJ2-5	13	TGTGCCAGCAGCTTCTCCCATGGCGAGACCCAGTACTTC	CASSFSHGETQYF
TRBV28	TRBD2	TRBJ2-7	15	TGTGCCAGCAGTCCCTGGACTAGCGGGTCCTACGAGCAGTACTTC	CASSPWTSGSYEQYF
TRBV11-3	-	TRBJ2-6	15	TGTGCCAGCGCGAGGGGGGGGCTTGGGGCCAACGTCCTGACTTTC	CASARGGLGANVLTF
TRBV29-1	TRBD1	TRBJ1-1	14	TGCAGCGTTGAAGTATCGGCAGGGGGCCTGGAAGCTTTCTTT	CSVEVSAGGLEAFF
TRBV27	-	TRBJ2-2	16	TGTGCCAGCAGTCGCCAGCCAGGGGCTGGGACCGGGGAGCTGTTTTTT	CASSRQPGAGTGELFF
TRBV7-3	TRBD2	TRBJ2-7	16	TGTGCCAGCAGCCGAGAGTCACTAGCGGAAACCTACGAGCAGTACTTC	CASSRESLAETYEQYF
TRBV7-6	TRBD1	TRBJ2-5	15	TGTGCCAGCAGCTTAGCCGGGACAGGGGGCAAGACCCAGTACTTC	CASSLAGTGGKTQYF
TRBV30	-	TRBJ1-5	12	TGTGCCTGGCAACAGGGAAATCAGCCCCAGCATTTT	CAWQQGNQPQHF
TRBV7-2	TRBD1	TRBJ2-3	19	TGTGCCAGCAGCTTAGCGGTATTAGCCTGGACAGGGGCTACAGATACGCAGTATTTT	CASSLAVLAWTGATDTQYF